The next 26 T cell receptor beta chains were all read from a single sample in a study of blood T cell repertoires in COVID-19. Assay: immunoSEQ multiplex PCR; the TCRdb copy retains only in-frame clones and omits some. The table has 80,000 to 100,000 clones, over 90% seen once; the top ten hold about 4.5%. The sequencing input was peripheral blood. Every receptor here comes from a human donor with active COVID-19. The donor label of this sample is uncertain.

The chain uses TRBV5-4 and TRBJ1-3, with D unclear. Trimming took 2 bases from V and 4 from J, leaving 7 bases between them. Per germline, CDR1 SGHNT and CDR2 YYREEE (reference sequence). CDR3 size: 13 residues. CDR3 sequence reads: CASSLPRGNTIYF. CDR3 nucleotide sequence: TGTGCCAGCAGCTTACCGAGGGGAAACACCATATATTTT.

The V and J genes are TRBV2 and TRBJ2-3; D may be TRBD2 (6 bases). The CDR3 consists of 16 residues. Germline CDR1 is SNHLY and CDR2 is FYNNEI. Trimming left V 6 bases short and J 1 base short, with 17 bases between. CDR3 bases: TGTGCCAGCAGGGCGGGAACTGGGGTAGGCACAGATACGCAGTATTTT. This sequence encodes CASRAGTGVGTDTQYF.

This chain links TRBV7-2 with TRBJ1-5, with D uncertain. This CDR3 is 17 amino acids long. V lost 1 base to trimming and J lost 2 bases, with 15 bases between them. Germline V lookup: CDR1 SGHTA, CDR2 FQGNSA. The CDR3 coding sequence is TGTGCCAGCAGCTTAGGTCAGGTCTATAGCGGCAATCAGCCCCAGCATTTT. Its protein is CASSLGQVYSGNQPQHF.

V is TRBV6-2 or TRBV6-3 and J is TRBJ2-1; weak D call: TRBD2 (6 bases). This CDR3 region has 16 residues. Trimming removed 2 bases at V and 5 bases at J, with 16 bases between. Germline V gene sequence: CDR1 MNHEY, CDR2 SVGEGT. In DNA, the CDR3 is TGTGCCAGCAGTTACGGGGGGACTGGATTACACAATGAGCAGTTCTTC. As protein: CASSYGGTGLHNEQFF.

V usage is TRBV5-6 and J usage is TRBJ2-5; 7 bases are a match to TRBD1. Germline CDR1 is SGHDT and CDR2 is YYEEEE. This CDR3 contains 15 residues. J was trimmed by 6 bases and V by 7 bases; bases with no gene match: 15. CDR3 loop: CASLGAGGVVKTQYF. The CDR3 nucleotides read TGTGCCAGCTTGGGGGCAGGGGGAGTGGTAAAGACCCAGTACTTC.

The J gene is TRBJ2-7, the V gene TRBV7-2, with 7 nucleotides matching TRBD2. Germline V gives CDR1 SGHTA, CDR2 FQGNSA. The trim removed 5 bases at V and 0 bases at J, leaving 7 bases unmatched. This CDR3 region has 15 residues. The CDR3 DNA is TGTGCCAGCAGCGCCTCGGGGGGAACCTCCTACGAGCAGTACTTC. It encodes CASSASGGTSYEQYF.

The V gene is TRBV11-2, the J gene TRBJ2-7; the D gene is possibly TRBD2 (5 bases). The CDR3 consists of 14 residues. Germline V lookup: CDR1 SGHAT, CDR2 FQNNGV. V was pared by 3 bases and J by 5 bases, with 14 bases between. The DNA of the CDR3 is TGTGCCAGCAGCTTTTCAGGCCTCGGGAACGAGCAGTACTTC. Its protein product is CASSFSGLGNEQYF.

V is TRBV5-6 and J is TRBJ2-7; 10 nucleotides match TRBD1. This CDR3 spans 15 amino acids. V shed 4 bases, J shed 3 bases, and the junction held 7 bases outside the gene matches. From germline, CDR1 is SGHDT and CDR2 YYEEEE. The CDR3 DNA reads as TGTGCCAGCAGCCCGGGGGACAGGGGCCACTACGAGCAGTACTTC. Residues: CASSPGDRGHYEQYF.

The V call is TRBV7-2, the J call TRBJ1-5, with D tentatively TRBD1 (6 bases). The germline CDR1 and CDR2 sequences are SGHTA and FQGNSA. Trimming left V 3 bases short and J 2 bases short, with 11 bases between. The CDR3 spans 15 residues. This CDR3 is CASSFGGVGNQPQHF. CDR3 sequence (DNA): TGTGCCAGCAGCTTTGGGGGCGTCGGCAATCAGCCCCAGCATTTT.

The CDR3 protein is CASSGSGRTEAFF. The CDR3 DNA is TGTGCCAGCAGTGGATCCGGGAGAACTGAAGCTTTCTTT. The V call is TRBV2, the J call TRBJ1-1; D is undetermined. CDR3 length: 13 residues. Trimming cost V 4 bases and J 5 bases, with 11 bases left between them. Per the germline V gene, CDR1 is SNHLY and CDR2 is FYNNEI. Filled out from reference TRBV2 and TRBJ1-1, the complete variable domain reads EPEVTQTPSHQVTQMGQEVILRCVPISNHLYFYWYRQILGQKVEFLVSFYNNEISEKSEIFDDQFSVERPDGSNFTLKIRSTKLEDSAMYFCASSGSGRTEAFFGQGTRLTVV.

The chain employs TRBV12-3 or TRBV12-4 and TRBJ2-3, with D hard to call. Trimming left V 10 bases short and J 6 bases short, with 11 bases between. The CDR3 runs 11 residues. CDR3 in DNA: TGTGCCACCCTGGGCGTTGATACGCAGTATTTT. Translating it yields CATLGVDTQYF.

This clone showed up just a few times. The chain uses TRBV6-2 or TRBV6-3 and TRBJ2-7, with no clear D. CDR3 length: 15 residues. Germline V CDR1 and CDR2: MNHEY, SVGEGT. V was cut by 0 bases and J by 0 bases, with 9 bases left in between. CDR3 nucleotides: TGTGCCAGCAGTTACTCCCCGGTTAGCTCCTACGAGCAGTACTTC. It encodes CASSYSPVSSYEQYF.

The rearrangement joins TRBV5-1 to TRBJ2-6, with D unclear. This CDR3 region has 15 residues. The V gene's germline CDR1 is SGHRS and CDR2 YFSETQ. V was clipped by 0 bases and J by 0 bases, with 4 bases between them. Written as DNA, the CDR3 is TGCGCCAGCAGCTTGGGCAGCTCTGGGGCCAACGTCCTGACTTTC. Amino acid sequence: CASSLGSSGANVLTF.

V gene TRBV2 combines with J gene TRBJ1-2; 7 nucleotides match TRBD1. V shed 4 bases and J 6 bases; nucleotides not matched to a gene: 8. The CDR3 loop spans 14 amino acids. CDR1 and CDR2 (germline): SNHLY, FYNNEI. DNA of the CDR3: TGTGCCAGCAGTGGACGGCAGGGGGTAGATGGCTACACCTTC. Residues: CASSGRQGVDGYTF.

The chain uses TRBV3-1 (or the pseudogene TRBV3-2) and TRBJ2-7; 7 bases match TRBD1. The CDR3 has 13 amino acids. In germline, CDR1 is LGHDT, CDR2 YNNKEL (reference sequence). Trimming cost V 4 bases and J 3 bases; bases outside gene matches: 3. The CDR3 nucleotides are TGTGCCAGCAGCCTACAGGGGAACTACGAGCAGTACTTC. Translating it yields CASSLQGNYEQYF.

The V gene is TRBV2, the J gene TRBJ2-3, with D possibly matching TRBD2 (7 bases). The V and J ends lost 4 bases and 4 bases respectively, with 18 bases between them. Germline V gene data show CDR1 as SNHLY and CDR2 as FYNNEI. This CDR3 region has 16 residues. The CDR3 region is CASSVNRGARADTQYF. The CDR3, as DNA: TGTGCCAGCAGTGTGAATCGGGGGGCGCGAGCAGATACGCAGTATTTT.

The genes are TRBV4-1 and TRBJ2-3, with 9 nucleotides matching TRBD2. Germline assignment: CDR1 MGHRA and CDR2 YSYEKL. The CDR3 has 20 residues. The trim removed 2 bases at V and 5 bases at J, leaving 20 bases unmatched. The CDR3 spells CASSQNPFGVVAGDGDTQYF. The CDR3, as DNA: TGCGCCAGCAGCCAAAATCCCTTTGGAGTAGTAGCGGGAGACGGAGATACGCAGTATTTT.

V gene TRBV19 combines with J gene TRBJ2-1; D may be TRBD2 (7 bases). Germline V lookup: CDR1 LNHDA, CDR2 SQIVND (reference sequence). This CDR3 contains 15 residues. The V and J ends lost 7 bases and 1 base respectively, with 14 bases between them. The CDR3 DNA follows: TGTGCCAGTATAAGGGGAGGGGGTTCCTACAATGAGCAGTTCTTC. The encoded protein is CASIRGGGSYNEQFF.

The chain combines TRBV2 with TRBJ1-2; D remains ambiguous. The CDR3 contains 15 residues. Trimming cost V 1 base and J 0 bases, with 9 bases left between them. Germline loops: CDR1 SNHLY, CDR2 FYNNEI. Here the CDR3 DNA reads TGTGCCAGCAGTGAAGGACACAGAGCTAACTATGGCTACACCTTC. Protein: CASSEGHRANYGYTF.

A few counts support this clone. CDR3 sequence: CASSDLAGGTYEQYF. The CDR3 DNA sequence: TGCGCCAGCAGCGATCTAGCGGGGGGAACCTACGAGCAGTACTTC. The J gene is TRBJ2-7, the V gene TRBV5-1; 11 bases match TRBD2. Per the germline V gene, CDR1 is SGHRS and CDR2 is YFSETQ. Trimming cost V 4 bases and J 2 bases; bases outside gene matches: 5. The CDR3 loop spans 15 amino acids.

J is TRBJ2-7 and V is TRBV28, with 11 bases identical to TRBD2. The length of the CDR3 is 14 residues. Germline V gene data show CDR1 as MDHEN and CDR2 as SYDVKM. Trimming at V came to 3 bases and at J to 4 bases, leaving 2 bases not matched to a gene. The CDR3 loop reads CASSLSSGRYEQYF. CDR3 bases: TGTGCCAGCAGTTTGTCTAGCGGGAGGTACGAGCAGTACTTC.

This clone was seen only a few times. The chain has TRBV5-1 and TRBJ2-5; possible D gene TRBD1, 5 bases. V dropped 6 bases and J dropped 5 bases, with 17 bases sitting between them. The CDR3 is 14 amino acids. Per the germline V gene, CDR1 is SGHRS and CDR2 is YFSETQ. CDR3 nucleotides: TGCGCCAGCACCCCGAATGGGGCAAGGGAGACCCAGTACTTC. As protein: CASTPNGARETQYF.

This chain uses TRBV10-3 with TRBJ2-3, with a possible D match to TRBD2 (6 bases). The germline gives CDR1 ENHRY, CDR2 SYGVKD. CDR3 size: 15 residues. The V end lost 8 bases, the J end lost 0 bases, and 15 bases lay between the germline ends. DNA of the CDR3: TGTGCCATCGGGACTGGACAACCCAGCACAGATACGCAGTATTTT. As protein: CAIGTGQPSTDTQYF.

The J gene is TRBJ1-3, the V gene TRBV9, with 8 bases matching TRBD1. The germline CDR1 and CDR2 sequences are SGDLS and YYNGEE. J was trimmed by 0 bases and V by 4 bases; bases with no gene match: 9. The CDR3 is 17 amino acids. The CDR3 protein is CASSPRQGTISGNTIYF. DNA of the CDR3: TGTGCCAGCAGCCCTCGACAGGGGACAATCTCTGGAAACACCATATATTTT.

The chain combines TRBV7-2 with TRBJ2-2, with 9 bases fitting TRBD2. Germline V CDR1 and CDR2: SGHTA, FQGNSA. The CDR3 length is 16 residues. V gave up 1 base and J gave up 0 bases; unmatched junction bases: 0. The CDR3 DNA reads TGTGCCAGCAGCTTAGTAGCGGGAGCGAACACCGGGGAGCTGTTTTTT. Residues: CASSLVAGANTGELFF.

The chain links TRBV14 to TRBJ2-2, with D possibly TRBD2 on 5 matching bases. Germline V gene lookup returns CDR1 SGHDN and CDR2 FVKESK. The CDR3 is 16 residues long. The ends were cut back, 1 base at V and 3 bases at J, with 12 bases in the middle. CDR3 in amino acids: CASSQGGGTYTGELFF. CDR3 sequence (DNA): TGTGCCAGCAGCCAAGGAGGAGGTACCTACACCGGGGAGCTGTTTTTT.